The next 21 T cell receptor beta chains were all read from a single sample in a study of vaccination and CD4 T cells after COVID-19. Their recognized antigens are unknown. Treatment meaning: roughly 10-day PBMC culture with coronavirus spike peptide pools or control peptides (ViraFEST assay). Pre-COVID-19 pandemic sampling (2011-2018) yielded the unexposed donor's CD4+ T cells. Cultured CD4+ T cells had their DNA profiled by the Oncomine TCR Beta short-read assay. Each CDR3 protein is one row after TCRdb ran MiXCR on the PCR reads. The profile shows roughly 7,600 distinct CDR3 sequences, about 40% of them singletons. What was sequenced was CD4+ T cells from blood, cultured in vitro. These receptors came from a human donor in good health.

This chain joins TRBV7-3 and TRBJ2-2; D gene uncertain. In germline, CDR1 is SGHTA, CDR2 FQGTGA. V was cut by 4 bases and J by 0 bases, with 3 bases left in between. The CDR3 runs 13 residues. CDR3 region: CASSSPNTGELFF. Written as DNA, the CDR3 is TGTGCCAGCAGCTCCCCGAACACCGGGGAGCTGTTTTTT.

This clonotype was seen only a few times. The genes are TRBV20-1 and TRBJ1-1; TRBD1 agrees at 11 bases. V gave up 0 bases and J gave up 11 bases; unmatched junction bases: 8. Germline lookup yields CDR1 DFQATT and CDR2 SNEGSKA (reference sequence). This CDR3 region has 14 residues. The CDR3 bases are TGCAGTGCTAGAGATGGGACAGGGGGGGATGTCGCTTTCTTT. Protein: CSARDGTGGDVAFF.

Note on this clonotype: The junction and the germline gene differ at one end; a read error may be behind it. The chain employs TRBV6-1 and TRBJ1-2, with D uncertain. There are 13 residues in the CDR3. Looked up from germline, CDR1 is MNHNS and CDR2 is SASEGT. The DNA for the CDR3 is TGTGCCGGCAGCCCGGATCCCACCTATGGCTACACCTTC. This codes for CAGSPDPTYGYTF.

The sample holds a few counts of this clonotype. The chain is built from TRBV2 and TRBJ1-1, with D uncertain. Between the trimmed V and J ends, which lost 3 bases and 6 bases, there was a span of 11 bases. Germline CDR1 is SNHLY and CDR2 is FYNNEI. The CDR3 runs to 13 residues. The CDR3 sequence: CASSEDVGAEAFF. The CDR3, as DNA: TGTGCCAGCAGTGAGGACGTAGGCGCTGAAGCTTTCTTT. Together with reference TRBV2 and TRBJ1-1, the CDR3 gives the full variable domain: EPEVTQTPSHQVTQMGQEVILRCVPISNHLYFYWYRQILGQKVEFLVSFYNNEISEKSEIFDDQFSVERPDGSNFTLKIRSTKLEDSAMYFCASSEDVGAEAFFGQGTRLTVV.

The chain couples TRBV5-1 to TRBJ1-2, with 10 nucleotides matching TRBD1. CDR3 length: 14 amino acids. V trimming: 3 bases; J trimming: 6 bases; junction bases outside the gene matches: 5. Germline V CDR1 and CDR2: SGHRS, YFSETQ. CDR3 amino acids: CASSYGDRGDGYTF. The DNA for the CDR3 is TGCGCCAGCAGCTACGGGGACAGGGGCGATGGCTACACCTTC. The whole variable domain, filled in from reference TRBV5-1 and TRBJ1-2, reads KAGVTQTPRYLIKTRGQQVTLSCSPISGHRSVSWYQQTPGQGLQFLFEYFSETQRNKGNFPGRFSGRQFSNSRSEMNVSTLELGDSALYLCASSYGDRGDGYTFGSGTRLTVV.

This clonotype turned up a few times. J is TRBJ1-1 and V is TRBV10-3, with a tentative D call TRBD1 (5 bases). Trimming cost V 2 bases and J 11 bases, with 12 bases left between them. CDR1 and CDR2 from the germline V gene are ENHRY and SYGVKD. This CDR3 has 12 residues. CDR3 in amino acids: CAISEEAGVAFF. CDR3 DNA: TGTGCCATCAGTGAGGAAGCGGGGGTGGCTTTCTTT.

This clonotype was seen only a few times. The V and J genes are TRBV2 and TRBJ1-2; D unclear. Germline-derived CDR1 and CDR2 are SNHLY and FYNNEI. The ends were cut back, 6 bases at V and 0 bases at J, with 11 bases in the middle. There are 14 residues in the CDR3. In DNA form, the CDR3 reads TGTGCCAGCAGCGGGGATTCAGCTAACTATGGCTACACCTTC. Residues: CASSGDSANYGYTF.

The genes are TRBV20-1 and TRBJ2-1; 11 nucleotides agree with TRBD2. The CDR3 is made up of 17 amino acids. Germline V gene sequence: CDR1 DFQATT, CDR2 SNEGSKA (reference sequence). Trimming removed 1 base from V and 1 base from J; junction bases left unmatched: 6. Here the CDR3 reads CSARGSGGAVSYNEQFF. CDR3 sequence (DNA): TGCAGTGCTAGAGGTAGCGGGGGGGCTGTATCCTACAATGAGCAGTTCTTC.

This clonotype was counted only a few times. The chain is built from TRBV7-3 and TRBJ2-2, with a possible D match to TRBD1 (6 bases). Looked up from germline, CDR1 is SGHTA and CDR2 is FQGTGA. The CDR3 sequence is 13 residues long. V was pared by 5 bases and J by 5 bases, with 9 bases between. The CDR3 spells CASSGGLTGELFF. For the CDR3, the DNA is TGTGCCAGCAGCGGGGGCTTGACCGGGGAGCTGTTTTTT.

The chain joins TRBV7-2 to TRBJ1-1; D remains ambiguous. Trimming stripped 5 bases from V and 2 bases from J, with 9 bases between. Germline V lookup: CDR1 SGHTA, CDR2 FQGNSA. This CDR3 spans 13 amino acids. CDR3 sequence: CASSLGRNTEAFF. CDR3 nucleotides: TGTGCCAGCAGCCTCGGGAGAAACACTGAAGCTTTCTTT.

This clonotype was counted a few times. The rearrangement uses TRBV20-1 and TRBJ2-7; a possible D gene is TRBD1 (5 bases). CDR3 length: 12 residues. Germline V lookup: CDR1 DFQATT, CDR2 SNEGSKA (reference sequence). Trimming shortened V by 2 bases and J by 1 base, and 6 bases separated the two germline ends. The CDR3 coding sequence is TGCAGTGCTAGAAGGGGTTCCTACGAGCAGTACTTC. It specifies CSARRGSYEQYF.

The chain uses TRBV20-1 and TRBJ2-1; D is perhaps TRBD1 (5 bases). Trimming took off 5 bases at V and 0 bases at J, with 17 bases between the two ends. Germline V gene data show CDR1 as DFQATT and CDR2 as SNEGSKA (reference sequence). The CDR3 has 16 residues. The DNA for the CDR3 is TGCAGTGCTGGACAATCAGGGATGAGCTCCTACAATGAGCAGTTCTTC. It codes for CSAGQSGMSSYNEQFF.

The chain combines TRBV7-3 with TRBJ2-3; 9 positions agree with TRBD2. V shed 0 bases, J shed 3 bases, and the junction held 4 bases outside the gene matches. This CDR3 comprises 16 residues. CDR1 SGHTA and CDR2 FQGTGA come from the germline V gene. The CDR3 reads CASSLTPSGGTDTQYF. CDR3 bases: TGTGCCAGCAGCTTAACACCCAGCGGGGGGACAGATACGCAGTATTTT.

The chain combines TRBV27 with TRBJ1-1; a weak D match, TRBD1 (6 bases). Trimming left V 6 bases short and J 0 bases short, with 14 bases between. Germline loops: CDR1 MNHEY, CDR2 SMNVEV (reference sequence). The CDR3 contains 15 residues. DNA of the CDR3: TGTGCCAGCAGGGGACAAAATTGGGTGAACACTGAAGCTTTCTTT. Protein product: CASRGQNWVNTEAFF.

The sample holds a few counts of this clonotype. This chain uses TRBV20-1 with TRBJ1-5; 7 nucleotides align to TRBD1. Per germline, CDR1 DFQATT and CDR2 SNEGSKA (reference sequence). Trimming took 0 bases from V and 5 from J; bases not matched to a gene: 7. The CDR3 sequence is 15 residues long. CDR3 amino acids: CSAREEGAQYQPQHF. The DNA of the CDR3 is TGCAGTGCTAGAGAAGAGGGGGCCCAGTATCAGCCCCAGCATTTT.

J is TRBJ2-7 and V is TRBV20-1; D possibly corresponds to TRBD1 (6 bases). The germline V gene encodes CDR1 DFQATT and CDR2 SNEGSKA (reference sequence). Trimming took off 3 bases at V and 3 bases at J, with 12 bases between the two ends. The CDR3 is 13 amino acids. DNA for the CDR3: TGCAGTGCTAGCCGGGACAACTTCTACGAGCAGTACTTC. Its translation: CSASRDNFYEQYF.

This clonotype was counted a few times. V usage is TRBV20-1 and J usage is TRBJ2-4; 8 bases agree with TRBD1. The J segment lost 11 bases and the V segment lost 0 bases, leaving 6 bases of the junction unmatched. Germline V lookup: CDR1 DFQATT, CDR2 SNEGSKA (reference sequence). The CDR3 totals 13 residues. CDR3 coding DNA: TGCAGTGCTAGAGATGACAGGGGCGCTTTTCAGTACTTC. Encoded protein: CSARDDRGAFQYF.

Only a few counts were recorded for this clonotype. The J gene is TRBJ1-2, the V gene TRBV11-2, with D uncertain. Trimming cost V 1 base and J 4 bases, with 13 bases left between them. CDR1 is SGHAT, CDR2 FQNNGV, per germline. The CDR3 is made up of 15 amino acids. CDR3 sequence reads: CASSLGLGMGYGYTF. The CDR3 DNA reads as TGTGCCAGCAGCTTAGGTCTGGGCATGGGCTATGGCTACACCTTC.

This clonotype was observed a few times. The V gene is TRBV5-1, the J gene TRBJ1-6; perhaps TRBD1 as D (5 bases). V was clipped by 7 bases and J by 8 bases, with 16 bases between them. The germline V gene has CDR1 SGHRS and CDR2 YFSETQ. This CDR3 is 14 amino acids long. The DNA for the CDR3 is TGCGCCAGCGGCGTTGGGCAGGGCGATTCACCCCTCCACTTT. This encodes CASGVGQGDSPLHF.

This clonotype is judged hyperexpanded. This chain links TRBV10-1 with TRBJ1-2; 7 bases line up with TRBD1. CDR3 size: 13 residues. V dropped 2 bases and J dropped 3; count of bases not matched to a gene: 0. Germline V CDR1 and CDR2: WNHNN, SYGVQD (reference sequence). CDR3 DNA: TGCGCCAGCAGTGAGGGACAGGACTATGGCTACACCTTC. Residues: CASSEGQDYGYTF.

J is TRBJ2-5 and V is TRBV16; D is uncertain. The CDR3 sequence is 13 residues long. Germline lookup yields CDR1 KGHSY and CDR2 FQNENV. The V end lost 5 bases, the J end lost 0 bases, and 7 bases lay between the germline ends. This CDR3 reads CASSFDYQETQYF. In DNA form, the CDR3 reads TGTGCCAGCAGCTTCGACTACCAAGAGACCCAGTACTTC.